This section outlines one TCR beta chain sequence together with its context. The antigen remains undetermined. Unmatched junction bases numbered 6, after V lost 6 bases and J lost 3 bases. CDR3 length equals 14 residues. Germline lookup yields CDR1 MNHNY and CDR2 SVGAGI (reference sequence). The assay was immunoSEQ multiplex PCR, and TCRdb's table has in-frame clones only and misses some. The sample lists roughly 120,000 clones, around 88% seen once, with more than 1.5% in the top ten. Time point meaning: peripheral blood 6 weeks after treatment start. The sample comes from a study of PD-L1 blockade in urothelial cancer. Study in general: Patients' atezolizumab regimen, 1,200 mg intravenously every 3 weeks, began in the mid-2010s.

Study-level findings and limits: Durable benefit accompanied greater 3-week expansion of tumor-associated blood clones. When pretreatment blood TCR clonality was below the median, it predicted better survival.

This TCR was recovered from a man aged 60-69 years with urothelial cancer. The rearrangement uses TRBV6-6 and TRBJ2-7; 9 bases agree with TRBD2. The source was PBMCs, collected around atezolizumab (anti-PD-L1) treatment. The CDR3 sequence is CASRIAGEVYEQYF. CDR3 coding DNA: TGTGCCAGCAGGATAGCGGGAGAAGTCTACGAGCAGTACTTC.